This passage covers 22 T cell receptor beta chains from one sample sequenced in a study of T cell changes during pregnancy in multiple sclerosis. Data came from immunoSEQ multiplex PCR; TCRdb stores just in-frame clones and leaves some out. The sample lists 10,000 to 15,000 clones, about 90% occurring once. The sequenced sample was CD8+ T cells from peripheral blood mononuclear cells, obtained after pregnancy. These TCRs come from a female donor in good health, enrolled as a control in a pregnancy study.

The chain is built from TRBV27 and TRBJ2-3; 11 bases are shared with TRBD2. The germline V gene encodes CDR1 MNHEY and CDR2 SMNVEV (reference sequence). CDR3 length: 15 residues. Unmatched junction bases numbered 3, after V lost 5 bases and J lost 2 bases. The CDR3 protein is CASSGTSGFTDTQYF. As DNA, the CDR3 is TGTGCCAGCAGTGGGACTAGCGGCTTCACAGATACGCAGTATTTT.

V and J are TRBV5-1 and TRBJ1-1, with 10 bases matching TRBD1. The germline gives CDR1 SGHRS, CDR2 YFSETQ. Trimming removed 6 bases from V and 8 bases from J; junction bases left unmatched: 7. The CDR3 is 13 amino acids. CDR3 in DNA: TGCGCCAGCAATGGAGAGACAGGGGGCGAAGCTTTCTTT. Its protein is CASNGETGGEAFF. The full variable domain, its missing parts supplied by reference TRBV5-1 and TRBJ1-1, is KAGVTQTPRYLIKTRGQQVTLSCSPISGHRSVSWYQQTPGQGLQFLFEYFSETQRNKGNFPGRFSGRQFSNSRSEMNVSTLELGDSALYLCASNGETGGEAFFGQGTRLTVV.

The chain joins TRBV13 to TRBJ1-6, with 10 nucleotides matching TRBD1. Germline lookup yields CDR1 PRHDT and CDR2 FYEKMQ (reference sequence). V lost 0 bases and J lost 9; bases outside the gene matches: 2. The CDR3 covers 15 residues. CDR3 in amino acids: CASSLGDRGLSPLHF. In DNA form, the CDR3 reads TGTGCCAGCAGCTTAGGAGACAGGGGGCTTTCACCCCTCCACTTT.

The J gene is TRBJ2-7, the V gene TRBV4-2, with TRBD2 matching 7 bases. CDR3 length: 15 residues. Germline trimming cut 4 bases from V and 5 bases from J; bases unmatched to any gene: 11. Germline V gene data show CDR1 as LGHNA and CDR2 as YNFKEQ. The CDR3 DNA reads TGTGCCAGCAGCCCGGGGCGGGGGTATGGTGACGAGCAGTACTTC. Translating gives CASSPGRGYGDEQYF.

The table lists this clone with a few counts. The chain has TRBV6-1 and TRBJ1-2, with a tentative D call TRBD1 (6 bases). This CDR3 contains 12 residues. In germline, CDR1 is MNHNS, CDR2 SASEGT. V was clipped by 11 bases and J by 3 bases, with 13 bases between them. CDR3 in amino acids: CAVTPGDYGYTF. CDR3 sequence (DNA): TGTGCCGTAACTCCAGGGGACTATGGCTACACCTTC.

V usage is TRBV18 and J usage is TRBJ2-1; D may be TRBD2 (6 bases). Germline CDR1 KGHSH, CDR2 LQKENI. The CDR3 consists of 14 residues. The germline V and J ends were trimmed by 4 bases and 0 bases, with 7 bases remaining between them. CDR3 region: CASSRGDSYNEQFF. CDR3 nucleotides: TGTGCCAGCTCACGGGGGGACTCCTACAATGAGCAGTTCTTC.

The CDR3 coding sequence is TGTGCCAGTACCAATCGACGGACTGGAGGCTACACCTTC. The encoded protein is CASTNRRTGGYTF. This sequence joins TRBV19 and TRBJ1-2; no clear D. The germline V gene has CDR1 LNHDA and CDR2 SQIVND (reference sequence). V lost 7 bases and J lost 8, with 17 bases in between. This CDR3 region has 13 residues.

DNA of the CDR3: TGCAGCGTCCGGTGGGGAGTCGAGCAGTACTTC. This gives the protein CSVRWGVEQYF. This chain links TRBV29-1 with TRBJ2-7, with a possible D match to TRBD2 (5 bases). The CDR3 loop spans 11 amino acids. The germline gives CDR1 SQVTM, CDR2 ANQGSEA. Deletions cut 6 bases from V and 6 bases from J, with 12 bases between.

This chain uses TRBV19 with TRBJ2-7, with 7 positions matching TRBD2. Germline V lookup: CDR1 LNHDA, CDR2 SQIVND (reference sequence). The CDR3 contains 15 residues. Trimming took 5 bases from V and 4 from J; bases not matched to a gene: 11. Written as DNA, the CDR3 is TGTGCCAGTAGTCCCCCCCAGCGGGGCCCATACGAGCAGTACTTC. It translates to CASSPPQRGPYEQYF. The variable domain in full, with the rest retrieved from reference TRBV19 and TRBJ2-7, is DGGITQSPKYLFRKEGQNVTLSCEQNLNHDAMYWYRQDPGQGLRLIYYSQIVNDFQKGDIAEGYSVSREKKESFPLTVTSAQKNPTAFYLCASSPPQRGPYEQYFGPGTRLTVT.

This rearrangement joins TRBV5-6 to TRBJ2-3; 7 bases line up with TRBD2. V was pared by 0 bases and J by 6 bases, with 10 bases of the junction left unmatched. CDR1 and CDR2 from the germline V gene are SGHDT and YYEEEE. CDR3 size: 16 residues. Here the CDR3 reads CASSLGGGGVADTQYF. The CDR3 bases are TGTGCCAGCAGCTTGGGGGGCGGGGGTGTCGCGGATACGCAGTATTTT.

This chain links TRBV28 with TRBJ2-7; TRBD1 agrees at 7 bases. The CDR3 is 15 residues long. V gave up 5 bases and J gave up 2 bases; unmatched junction bases: 9. The germline CDR1 and CDR2 sequences are MDHEN and SYDVKM. The CDR3 sequence is CASSPPGDSAYEQYF. The DNA of the CDR3 is TGTGCCAGCAGTCCCCCCGGGGACAGCGCCTACGAGCAGTACTTC.

This chain connects TRBV15 to TRBJ1-1; D unclear. V lost 1 base and J 0 bases, leaving 9 bases between the germline ends. CDR1 is LNHNV and CDR2 is YYDKDF in the germline V gene (reference sequence). This CDR3 is 15 amino acids long. CDR3 residues: CATSRGPHLNTEAFF. The CDR3 nucleotides are TGTGCCACCAGCAGAGGCCCCCACTTGAACACTGAAGCTTTCTTT. The full variable domain, with the rest looked up from reference TRBV15 and TRBJ1-1, is DAMVIQNPRYQVTQFGKPVTLSCSQTLNHNVMYWYQQKSSQAPKLLFHYYDKDFNNEADTPDNFQSRRPNTSFCFLDIRSPGLGDTAMYLCATSRGPHLNTEAFFGQGTRLTVV.

The rearrangement links TRBV12-5 to TRBJ2-1; 10 bases agree with TRBD2. The CDR3 spans 18 residues. The germline V gene encodes CDR1 LGHNT and CDR2 FRNRAP. With 4 bases clipped from V and 8 bases from J, the junction kept 17 bases outside the gene matches. CDR3 sequence reads: CASGSDTGTSARLDEQFF. CDR3 DNA sequence: TGTGCTAGTGGTTCCGATACCGGGACTAGCGCCCGCTTGGATGAGCAGTTCTTC.

The chain is built from TRBV27 and TRBJ2-1, with a weak D call TRBD2 (6 bases). V lost 3 bases, J lost 7 bases, and 10 bases lay in between. Germline loops: CDR1 MNHEY, CDR2 SMNVEV (reference sequence). CDR3 length: 13 amino acids. The CDR3 region has the DNA TGTGCCAGCAGTTTCGGGAGTTTTAATGAGCAGTTCTTC. It specifies CASSFGSFNEQFF.

The chain has TRBV7-9 and TRBJ1-4; D is perhaps TRBD1 (5 bases). The CDR3 consists of 15 residues. The germline V and J ends were trimmed by 0 bases and 8 bases, with 13 bases remaining between them. Germline values: CDR1 SEHNR, CDR2 FQNEAQ (reference sequence). The chain's CDR3 is CASSLAAGGSEKLFF. The CDR3 DNA reads TGTGCCAGCAGCTTAGCGGCCGGGGGATCCGAAAAACTGTTTTTT.

The V and J genes are TRBV4-3 and TRBJ2-7, with 10 bases that match TRBD2. The CDR3 is 16 amino acids. With 2 bases clipped from V and 4 bases from J, the junction kept 8 bases outside the gene matches. Looked up from germline, CDR1 is LGHNA and CDR2 is YSLEER. The CDR3 DNA reads as TGCGCCAGCAGCCAATCCAGTTCTAGCGGGAGTTACGAGCAGTACTTC. It codes for CASSQSSSSGSYEQYF.

The V call is TRBV7-9, the J call TRBJ2-3, with a tentative D call TRBD1 (5 bases). V gave up 5 bases and J gave up 1 base, with 13 bases separating them. Germline loops: CDR1 SEHNR, CDR2 FQNEAQ (reference sequence). The CDR3 runs 15 residues. CDR3 region: CASSPVRVGTDTQYF. The CDR3 DNA is TGTGCCAGCAGCCCCGTCAGGGTGGGCACAGATACGCAGTATTTT.

The rearrangement links TRBV6-6 to TRBJ2-2; no firm D call. Trimming left V 8 bases short and J 2 bases short, with 9 bases between. Germline assignment: CDR1 MNHNY and CDR2 SVGAGI (reference sequence). The CDR3 runs to 13 residues. The CDR3 sequence is CASGGTNTGELFF. The DNA for the CDR3 is TGTGCCAGCGGCGGCACCAACACCGGGGAGCTGTTTTTT.

The chain joins TRBV28 to TRBJ2-7; 9 bases fit TRBD1. The CDR3 is 14 amino acids. CDR1 is MDHEN and CDR2 is SYDVKM in the germline V gene. V shed 5 bases and J 3 bases; nucleotides not matched to a gene: 5. The DNA for the CDR3 is TGTGCCAGCAGTCCCGGGACAGGGCTCTACGAGCAGTACTTC. It translates to CASSPGTGLYEQYF.

This chain joins TRBV29-1 and TRBJ1-1; D may be TRBD1 (6 bases). Germline loops: CDR1 SQVTM, CDR2 ANQGSEA. This CDR3 has 15 residues. The V end was cut by 5 bases, the J end by 5 bases, with 21 bases between. CDR3 bases: TGCAGCGTTCCTGGCCCTGGGATTCAGGGGACTGAAGCTTTCTTT. Its translation is CSVPGPGIQGTEAFF.

The chain combines TRBV18 with TRBJ1-1; 9 positions agree with TRBD1. CDR1 and CDR2 (germline): KGHSH, LQKENI. The CDR3 is made up of 15 amino acids. V shed 3 bases and J 4 bases; nucleotides not matched to a gene: 6. The CDR3 DNA reads as TGTGCCAGCTCACCCGCGGACAGGGGAACCACTGAAGCTTTCTTT. It is translated as CASSPADRGTTEAFF.

This clone was detected once. The chain carries TRBV10-3 and TRBJ2-1; 10 nucleotides line up with TRBD2. CDR1 and CDR2 (germline): ENHRY, SYGVKD. The V gene end was trimmed by 0 bases and the J gene end by 4 bases; junction bases not matched to a gene: 3. The CDR3 contains 16 residues. The CDR3 sequence is CAISESGTSDYNEQFF. Here the CDR3 DNA reads TGTGCCATCAGTGAGTCCGGGACTAGCGATTACAATGAGCAGTTCTTC.